One sample yielded the 2 T cell receptor beta chains listed below, sequenced in a study of vaccination and CD4 T cells after COVID-19. The Oncomine TCR Beta short-read assay was applied to DNA of cultured CD4+ T cells. TCRdb reprocessed the PCR reads with MiXCR, giving one entry per CDR3 protein. Among about 17,000 distinct CDR3 sequences listed, around 52% were seen once. These receptors have no identified antigens. Time point denoted: late sampling 161 to 241 days after vaccination in three convalescent patients. Treatment specified: approximately nine-day PBMC culture with coronavirus spike peptide pools or control peptides (ViraFEST assay). Source: CD4+ T cells from blood, cultured in vitro, taken about 7 months after SARS-CoV-2 vaccination. The receptors come from a human donor who had recovered from COVID-19.

The chain couples TRBV20-1 to TRBJ2-5, with TRBD2 matching 9 bases. The CDR3 length is 14 residues. V was clipped by 5 bases and J by 6 bases; unmatched bases: 10. The germline V gene has CDR1 DFQATT and CDR2 SNEGSKA (reference sequence). The CDR3 DNA is TGCAGTGCTGGACTGCGGGGGGGTAGGAAGACCCAGTACTTC. Its translation is CSAGLRGGRKTQYF.

In its sample, this clonotype ranks as medium-sized (0.01 to 0.1%). The V gene is TRBV7-9, the J gene TRBJ2-2, with D perhaps matching TRBD1 or TRBD2 (6 bases each). The CDR3 has 16 residues. V shed 5 bases and J shed 6 bases, with 19 bases lying between them. From germline, CDR1 is SEHNR and CDR2 FQNEAQ (reference sequence). The CDR3 DNA reads as TGTGCCAGCAGCCGCGTTGGAGGGGGTTTGCCCGGGGAGCTGTTTTTT. This sequence encodes CASSRVGGGLPGELFF.